The clone carrying this TCR beta chain was seen more than once but under ten times. Recently diagnosed hyperthyroidism of less than 2 months' duration affected patients aged 18 to 65. Together with thyroid ultrasound, orbital computed tomography, serum thyroxine and TRAb, clinical symptoms were used for diagnoses. The CDR3 length is 17 residues. The germline V gene has CDR1 DFQATT and CDR2 SNEGSKA (reference sequence). With 6 bases removed from V and 2 bases from J, the gap between germline ends came to 22 bases. The data originate from a study of T cells in Graves' hyperthyroidism and ophthalmopathy. TCR beta CDR3 region amplification was performed from RNA transcripts. Researchers ran a first-round RT-PCR on the TCR CDR3 using the HTBI primer set. TCRdb reanalysed the multiplex PCR reads using MiXCR and keeps one entry per CDR3 protein. The sample contains about 200,000 distinct CDR3 sequences, approximately 16% of which appear only once.

The sequence was collected from a woman in her forties or fifties with Graves' hyperthyroidism. Sequencing was carried out using blood. The V gene is TRBV20-1, the J gene TRBJ2-2, with a weak D call TRBD2 (5 bases). CDR3 sequence (DNA): TGCAGTGCCCCCATCCCTTGGGGAGCCTATAACACCGGGGAGCTGTTTTTT. Translating it yields CSAPIPWGAYNTGELFF.